The T cell receptor (beta chain) described here comes from a study of blood T cell repertoires in COVID-19. Authors' processing steps: Reference gene primer amplification in the assay estimated nucleated cell counts. Only in-frame clones appear in the TCRdb table, and some are missing; sequencing was by immunoSEQ multiplex PCR. That table is the source of V, J and clone size, and D and trimming were worked out from the DNA. The sample has 25,000 or so clones; just over 85% are singletons. The V gene's germline CDR1 is SQVTM and CDR2 ANQGSEA. The junction had 8 bases not matched to a gene; V was cut back by 7 bases and J by 9 bases. This CDR3 region has 13 residues.

V is TRBV29-1 and J is TRBJ2-1; 11 bases match TRBD2. This TCR came from a man between 70 and 80 years old in a cohort sampled during active COVID-19. The sample consisted of peripheral blood. CDR3: CSATLAGEVEQFF. In DNA, the CDR3 is TGCAGCGCCACACTAGCGGGAGAAGTTGAGCAGTTCTTC.